The 29 T cell receptor beta chains below come from one sample, sequenced in a study of post-analysis software for immune sequencing data. Study-wide findings and caveats: With TRBV5-6, TRBV5-1 and TRBV20-1 included, several TRBV segments were more frequent in patients than in controls.

Carried by the TCR beta cDNA libraries were unique molecular identifiers. TCRdb reprocessed the PCR reads with MiXCR, giving one entry per CDR3 protein. This sample has about 820,000 distinct CDR3 sequences, with roughly 58% found just once. Their antigens are not known. Sequencing was performed on blood. The receptors shown here come from a girl between 5 and 17 years old with multiple sclerosis.

This chain links TRBV6-5 with TRBJ1-2, with D tentatively TRBD1 (5 bases). Germline CDR1 reads MNHEY; CDR2 reads SVGAGI. The V end lost 2 bases, the J end lost 0 bases, and 10 bases lay between the germline ends. The length of the CDR3 is 15 residues. Written as DNA, the CDR3 is TGTGCCAGCAGTTACCAACAGGACACTAACTATGGCTACACCTTC. Its protein product is CASSYQQDTNYGYTF.

This chain connects TRBV29-1 to TRBJ1-2, with D possibly TRBD1 on 6 matching bases. The CDR3 sequence is 14 residues long. Trimming pared 4 bases from V and 11 bases from J, leaving 23 bases between. Per germline, CDR1 SQVTM and CDR2 ANQGSEA. CDR3 bases: TGCAGCGTTGTTTCAACCCTCCCAGGGGTAGGTTACACCTTC. Translation gives CSVVSTLPGVGYTF.

V usage is TRBV6-1 and J usage is TRBJ2-3; 7 bases are shared with TRBD1. The germline gives CDR1 MNHNS, CDR2 SASEGT. V shed 5 bases, J shed 2 bases, and the junction held 19 bases outside the gene matches. This CDR3 is 19 amino acids long. The CDR3 loop reads CASSPLGRRQGYFTDTQYF. The CDR3, as DNA: TGTGCCAGCAGTCCTTTGGGCCGAAGACAGGGATACTTCACAGATACGCAGTATTTT.

V and J are TRBV7-2 and TRBJ2-3; D perhaps matches TRBD2 (5 bases). V was clipped by 7 bases and J by 1 base, with 9 bases between them. The germline V gene has CDR1 SGHTA and CDR2 FQGNSA. This CDR3 is built from 13 residues. The CDR3 here is CASKEARTDTQYF. CDR3 nucleotide sequence: TGTGCCAGCAAGGAGGCACGCACAGATACGCAGTATTTT.

Notes on this clonotype: The junction does not match germline at one end; this may be a read error. The chain is built from TRBV11-2 and TRBJ1-5; D uncertain. The V gene's germline CDR1 is SGHAT and CDR2 FQNNGV. The CDR3 is 12 amino acids. CDR3 in amino acids: CTSSSGAQPQHF. Written as DNA, the CDR3 is TGTACCAGCAGCTCCGGCGCTCAGCCCCAGCATTTT.

Here the CDR3 reads CSGSGRGLGEQYF. DNA of the CDR3: TGCAGCGGTAGCGGGAGGGGACTGGGCGAGCAGTACTTC. The V and J genes are TRBV29-1 and TRBJ2-5; TRBD2 aligns across 11 bases. TRBJ2-7 matches the DNA end more closely, so the J call is doubtful. The CDR3 length is 13 residues. Germline CDR1 SQVTM, CDR2 ANQGSEA.

The chain employs TRBV9 and TRBJ2-1; 7 positions match TRBD1. Germline assignment: CDR1 SGDLS and CDR2 YYNGEE. The V and J ends lost 2 bases and 0 bases, in that order; junction bases with no gene match: 2. The CDR3 spans 15 residues. In DNA form, the CDR3 reads TGTGCCAGCAGCGTGGGACAGAGCTCCTACAATGAGCAGTTCTTC. Its protein product is CASSVGQSSYNEQFF.

The gene calls are TRBV28 and TRBJ2-7; D uncertain. CDR1 is MDHEN, CDR2 SYDVKM, per germline. The V end lost 1 base, the J end lost 2 bases, and 3 bases lay between the germline ends. The CDR3 sequence is 12 residues long. CDR3 sequence (DNA): TGTGCCAGCAGTTTATTGACCTACGAGCAGTACTTC. Amino acids: CASSLLTYEQYF. Together with reference TRBV28 and TRBJ2-7, the CDR3 gives the full variable domain: DVKVTQSSRYLVKRTGEKVFLECVQDMDHENMFWYRQDPGLGLRLIYFSYDVKMKEKGDIPEGYSVSREKKERFSLILESASTNQTSMYLCASSLLTYEQYFGPGTRLTVT.

This clonotype was seen only a few times. This chain links TRBV29-1 with TRBJ2-5; a weak D match, TRBD2 (6 bases). The assigned J gene may be wrong: the sequence end matches TRBJ2-7 better. There are 11 residues in the CDR3. Germline CDR1 and CDR2: SQVTM and ANQGSEA. The CDR3 DNA sequence: TGCAGCGTCGGAGGGGCGGACGAGCAGTACTTC. Amino acid sequence: CSVGGADEQYF.

The V gene is TRBV12-3 or TRBV12-4, the J gene TRBJ2-7; 10 nucleotides align to TRBD2. After removal of 4 bases from V and 2 bases from J, the junction contained 5 bases not matched to a gene. The CDR3 runs to 15 residues. The CDR3: CASSYTSGNPYEQYF. CDR3 nucleotides: TGTGCCAGCAGTTACACTAGCGGGAATCCCTACGAGCAGTACTTC.

This rearrangement joins TRBV5-1 to TRBJ1-5; 7 bases agree with TRBD1. Germline trimming cut 4 bases from V and 8 bases from J; bases unmatched to any gene: 15. This CDR3 has 16 amino acids. Germline V gene data show CDR1 as SGHRS and CDR2 as YFSETQ. As DNA, the CDR3 is TGCGCCAGCAGCCAGGGGGGGCGAGGCGGCACCGAGCCCCAGCATTTT. Its protein is CASSQGGRGGTEPQHF. The full variable domain, with the rest looked up from reference TRBV5-1 and TRBJ1-5, is KAGVTQTPRYLIKTRGQQVTLSCSPISGHRSVSWYQQTPGQGLQFLFEYFSETQRNKGNFPGRFSGRQFSNSRSEMNVSTLELGDSALYLCASSQGGRGGTEPQHFGDGTRLSIL.

The chain links TRBV12-3 or TRBV12-4 to TRBJ2-1; possibly TRBD2 for D (7 bases). V was clipped by 3 bases and J by 4 bases, with 13 bases between them. The CDR3 consists of 15 residues. CDR3 nucleotide sequence: TGTGCCAGCAGTTTCCCTCGGGGGGCATACAATGAGCAGTTCTTC. Amino acid sequence: CASSFPRGAYNEQFF.

This clonotype was seen many times. The chain links TRBV6-6 to TRBJ2-7; D gene uncertain. The CDR3 has 13 amino acids. The germline V gene encodes CDR1 MNHNY and CDR2 SVGAGI (reference sequence). V lost 8 bases and J 0 bases, leaving 11 bases between the germline ends. CDR3 amino acids: CASSGGSSYEQYF. The DNA of the CDR3 is TGTGCCAGCTCTGGCGGATCCTCCTACGAGCAGTACTTC.

This clonotype showed up just a few times. V usage is TRBV27 and J usage is TRBJ2-6; 8 nucleotides agree with TRBD1. J was trimmed by 0 bases and V by 5 bases; bases with no gene match: 12. Germline values: CDR1 MNHEY, CDR2 SMNVEV (reference sequence). The CDR3 has 19 amino acids. This CDR3 is CASSRPPGGPVSGANVLTF. As DNA, the CDR3 is TGTGCCAGCAGTCGCCCCCCAGGGGGCCCCGTCTCTGGGGCCAACGTCCTGACTTTC.

The chain joins TRBV4-1 to TRBJ2-1; D uncertain. Germline V gene lookup returns CDR1 MGHRA and CDR2 YSYEKL. The CDR3 has 12 residues. Trimming cost V 1 base and J 9 bases, with 7 bases left between them. In DNA, the CDR3 is TGCGCCAGCAGCCAAGGCTTACGTGAGCAGTTCTTC. Translating it yields CASSQGLREQFF.

This clonotype was counted a single time. V and J are TRBV9 and TRBJ2-1; D not resolved. CDR3 length: 15 amino acids. V lost 0 bases and J lost 4, with 11 bases in between. The germline CDR1 and CDR2 sequences are SGDLS and YYNGEE. CDR3 residues: CASSVVSRPYNEQFF. The DNA for the CDR3 is TGTGCCAGCAGCGTAGTGAGCAGGCCTTACAATGAGCAGTTCTTC.

This clonotype occurred a few times. The chain joins TRBV5-1 to TRBJ2-7; D uncertain. The DNA end is a closer match to TRBJ2-5, so the J assignment may be wrong. There are 13 residues in the CDR3. CDR1 is SGHRS and CDR2 is YFSETQ in the germline V gene. The chain's CDR3 is CASSLGGYETQYF. In nucleotides, the CDR3 is TGCGCCAGCAGCTTAGGCGGATATGAGACCCAGTACTTC.

The chain is built from TRBV27 and TRBJ2-6, with D unresolved. V lost 6 bases and J 4 bases, leaving 7 bases between the germline ends. CDR3 size: 13 residues. Germline V gene sequence: CDR1 MNHEY, CDR2 SMNVEV (reference sequence). DNA for the CDR3: TGTGCCAGCAGGACGAGGGGGGCCAACGTCCTGACTTTC. Translated: CASRTRGANVLTF.

The chain has TRBV2 and TRBJ1-6; 7 nucleotides line up with TRBD1. The CDR3 is 13 residues long. V lost 6 bases, J lost 9 bases, and 5 bases stayed unmatched. CDR1 and CDR2 from the germline V gene are SNHLY and FYNNEI. As DNA, the CDR3 is TGTGCCAGCAGCGACAGGGAAAGTTCACCCCTCCACTTT. As protein: CASSDRESSPLHF.

The CDR3 region is CASSAGTGLNQPQHF. CDR3 DNA sequence: TGCGCCAGCAGCGCGGGGACAGGGCTCAATCAGCCCCAGCATTTT. The chain carries TRBV5-1 and TRBJ1-5, with 9 nucleotides matching TRBD1. This CDR3 contains 15 residues. The J segment lost 3 bases and the V segment lost 4 bases, leaving 5 bases of the junction unmatched. Germline CDR1 and CDR2: SGHRS and YFSETQ.

This clonotype was observed a few times. The J gene is TRBJ1-2, the V gene TRBV12-3 or TRBV12-4, with D perhaps TRBD1 (6 bases). Deletions cut 8 bases from V and 4 bases from J, with 20 bases between. The CDR3 sequence is 15 residues long. CDR3 sequence reads: CASGQIAGTSYGYTF. CDR3 coding DNA: TGTGCCAGCGGCCAGATAGCCGGGACAAGCTATGGCTACACCTTC.

V gene TRBV29-1 combines with J gene TRBJ2-3; D remains ambiguous. Germline V gene data show CDR1 as SQVTM and CDR2 as ANQGSEA. The CDR3 totals 12 residues. Trimming left V 7 bases short and J 6 bases short, with 14 bases between. The CDR3: CSGTMLLDTQYF. Written as DNA, the CDR3 is TGCAGCGGCACCATGCTTCTGGATACGCAGTATTTT.

The chain employs TRBV7-9 and TRBJ1-5; D perhaps matches TRBD1 (5 bases). V shed 2 bases and J shed 3 bases, with 8 bases lying between them. This CDR3 comprises 14 residues. The germline CDR1 and CDR2 sequences are SEHNR and FQNEAQ (reference sequence). In DNA, the CDR3 is TGTGCCAGCAGCTTATCAGGGTTCAATCAGCCCCAGCATTTT. Residues: CASSLSGFNQPQHF.

The chain combines TRBV20-1 with TRBJ1-1; TRBD1 might be the D (5 bases). The CDR3 runs to 14 residues. The germline V and J ends were trimmed by 5 bases and 3 bases, with 16 bases remaining between them. CDR1 DFQATT and CDR2 SNEGSKA come from the germline V gene (reference sequence). CDR3 amino acids: CSAGVGALDTEAFF. CDR3 sequence (DNA): TGCAGTGCTGGGGTTGGGGCTTTGGACACTGAAGCTTTCTTT.

This clonotype came up a few times. V usage is TRBV29-1 and J usage is TRBJ2-5; 7 bases match TRBD2. Germline V gene sequence: CDR1 SQVTM, CDR2 ANQGSEA. After removal of 8 bases from V and 3 bases from J, the junction contained 6 bases not matched to a gene. The CDR3 length is 12 residues. CDR3 amino acids: CSYTAGEETQYF. The CDR3, as DNA: TGCAGCTACACGGCGGGGGAAGAGACCCAGTACTTC.

The chain links TRBV12-3 or TRBV12-4 to TRBJ2-7; 9 bases agree with TRBD2. This CDR3 comprises 15 residues. Trimming took 3 bases from V and 4 from J; bases not matched to a gene: 7. CDR3 in amino acids: CASSFRVSGRYEQYF. Here the CDR3 DNA reads TGTGCCAGCAGTTTCAGGGTTAGCGGGAGATACGAGCAGTACTTC.

This rearrangement joins TRBV15 to TRBJ1-2; D not resolved. There are 13 residues in the CDR3. V lost 3 bases to trimming and J lost 5 bases, with 10 bases between them. Germline V gene data show CDR1 as LNHNV and CDR2 as YYDKDF (reference sequence). The CDR3 sequence: CATSRANPYGYTF. Written as DNA, the CDR3 is TGTGCCACCAGCAGGGCCAATCCTTATGGCTACACCTTC. The full variable domain, with the rest looked up from reference TRBV15 and TRBJ1-2, is DAMVIQNPRYQVTQFGKPVTLSCSQTLNHNVMYWYQQKSSQAPKLLFHYYDKDFNNEADTPDNFQSRRPNTSFCFLDIRSPGLGDTAMYLCATSRANPYGYTFGSGTRLTVV.

The rearrangement links TRBV6-6 to TRBJ1-2; TRBD1 might be the D (5 bases). There are 10 residues in the CDR3. Looked up from germline, CDR1 is MNHNY and CDR2 is SVGAGI (reference sequence). The germline V and J ends were trimmed by 8 bases and 8 bases, with 9 bases remaining between them. The CDR3 DNA sequence: TGTGCCAGCGGGGCTGTGGGCTACACCTTC. Its protein product is CASGAVGYTF.

The chain is built from TRBV5-1 and TRBJ2-3; D possibly corresponds to TRBD2 (6 bases). V gave up 2 bases and J gave up 8 bases, with 12 bases separating them. Germline CDR1 reads SGHRS; CDR2 reads YFSETQ. The CDR3 is 13 residues long. The CDR3 loop reads CASSFTTGGTQYF. The CDR3 nucleotides read TGCGCCAGCAGCTTCACTACCGGGGGTACGCAGTATTTT.